A selection of T cell receptor beta chains follows, all from one sample in a study of CD8+ T cells in alopecia areata. Sequenced by immunoSEQ multiplex PCR; TCRdb stores in-frame clones only, minus some. Of 150,000 to 200,000 clones listed, roughly 66% were seen once; the top ten hold under 1.2%. The source material was CD4+ T cells sorted from blood, sampled at week 24, from a patient treated with tofacitinib. Receptors originate from a human donor with alopecia areata. CDR3s include the opening cysteine and the closing phenylalanine or tryptophan. D genes are given only for firm matches. A clone size is listed for some rows: how often the clone was seen (once, few, many), or a class if it is expanded.

j_gene: TRBJ1-1
abundance: few
d_gene: NA
v_gene: TRBV19
CDR3nt: TGTGCCAGTAGTAAGGAAGGTGAAGCTTTCTTT
CDR3aa: CASSKEGEAFF

j_gene: TRBJ1-1
abundance: few
d_gene: NA
v_gene: TRBV18
CDR3nt: TGTGCCAGCTCACCAAAGGGAAACACTGAAGCTTTCTTT
CDR3aa: CASSPKGNTEAFF

j_gene: TRBJ1-1
abundance: once
d_gene: TRBD1
v_gene: TRBV7-3
CDR3nt: TGTGCCAGCAGCCCAGGACAGGGCGACCTGAACACTGAAGCTTTCTTT
CDR3aa: CASSPGQGDLNTEAFF

j_gene: TRBJ1-1
abundance: NA
d_gene: NA
v_gene: TRBV28
CDR3nt: TGTGCCAGCAGTCCCGTTGTGAACACTGAAGCTTTCTTT
CDR3aa: CASSPVVNTEAFF

j_gene: TRBJ2-1
abundance: NA
d_gene: NA
v_gene: TRBV9
CDR3nt: TGTGCCAGCAGCGCCTCCACTAGCAGCTCCTACAATGAGCAGTTCTTC
CDR3aa: CASSASTSSSYNEQFF

j_gene: TRBJ2-1
abundance: once
d_gene: TRBD2
v_gene: TRBV5-6
CDR3nt: TGTGCCAGCAGCGCAATCGCGGCTAGCGGGGGGAATGAGCAGTTCTTC
CDR3aa: CASSAIAASGGNEQFF

j_gene: TRBJ1-1
abundance: NA
d_gene: NA
v_gene: TRBV30
CDR3nt: TGTGCCTGGGGAGGGAGGGGCACTGAAGCTTTCTTT
CDR3aa: CAWGGRGTEAFF

j_gene: TRBJ2-6
abundance: NA
d_gene: NA
v_gene: TRBV4-3
CDR3nt: TGCGCCAGCAGCCAAGCGTTTAGGTTTGCAGGGGCCAACGTCCTGACTTTC
CDR3aa: CASSQAFRFAGANVLTF

j_gene: TRBJ2-1
abundance: NA
d_gene: NA
v_gene: TRBV6-5
CDR3nt: TGTGCCATCACTGGTGCGGGGACCCTCAGGAAGCAGTTCTTC
CDR3aa: CAITGAGTLRKQFF

j_gene: TRBJ1-6
abundance: NA
d_gene: TRBD1
v_gene: TRBV30
CDR3nt: TGTGCCTGGAGAACAGGGGGACATAATTCACCCCTCCACTTT
CDR3aa: CAWRTGGHNSPLHF

j_gene: TRBJ1-2
abundance: NA
d_gene: TRBD1
v_gene: TRBV15
CDR3nt: TGTGCCACCAGCAGAGAACAGGGGTGGAACTATGGCTACACCTTC
CDR3aa: CATSREQGWNYGYTF

j_gene: TRBJ1-6
abundance: few
d_gene: TRBD1
v_gene: TRBV27
CDR3nt: TGTGCCAGCAGTTTCACAGGGGCGTTCTATAATTCACCCCTCCACTTT
CDR3aa: CASSFTGAFYNSPLHF

j_gene: TRBJ1-2
abundance: NA
d_gene: TRBD1
v_gene: TRBV6-5
CDR3nt: TGTGCCAGCAGTACCCAGGGGGCGCCTGGCTATGGCTACACCTTC
CDR3aa: CASSTQGAPGYGYTF

j_gene: TRBJ2-1
abundance: few
d_gene: TRBD2
v_gene: TRBV23-1
CDR3nt: TGCGCCAGCAGTCAAGTAGCGGGGGGGCTGCGTGATGAGCAGTTCTTC
CDR3aa: CASSQVAGGLRDEQFF

j_gene: TRBJ2-2
abundance: NA
d_gene: NA
v_gene: TRBV9
CDR3nt: TGTGCCAGCAGCGTAGCGGGACACCCCGGGGAGCTGTTTTTT
CDR3aa: CASSVAGHPGELFF

j_gene: TRBJ2-2
abundance: NA
d_gene: TRBD1
v_gene: TRBV7-2
CDR3nt: TGTGCCAGCAGCCAAAACAGGGGTGACACCGGGGAGCTGTTTTTT
CDR3aa: CASSQNRGDTGELFF

j_gene: TRBJ2-5
abundance: NA
d_gene: NA
v_gene: TRBV14
CDR3nt: TGTGCCAGCAGCCAAGTTGAAGAGACCCAGTACTTC
CDR3aa: CASSQVEETQYF

j_gene: TRBJ2-6
abundance: few
d_gene: NA
v_gene: TRBV15
CDR3nt: TGTGCCACCAGCAGCCCCCATGGCGCTGGGGCCAACGTCCTGACTTTC
CDR3aa: CATSSPHGAGANVLTF

j_gene: TRBJ2-1
abundance: NA
d_gene: NA
v_gene: TRBV30
CDR3nt: TGTGCCTTTACAAAACAGGGGAGGGAGCAGTTCTTC
CDR3aa: CAFTKQGREQFF

j_gene: TRBJ2-5
abundance: NA
d_gene: TRBD2
v_gene: TRBV6-5
CDR3nt: TGTGCCAGCAGTTTCTCCCAGCGGGGGGGAGAGACCCAGTACTTC
CDR3aa: CASSFSQRGGETQYF

j_gene: TRBJ2-3
abundance: NA
d_gene: NA
v_gene: TRBV25-1
CDR3nt: TGTGCCAGCAGTGACTACTATACAGATACGCAGTATTTT
CDR3aa: CASSDYYTDTQYF

j_gene: TRBJ1-6
abundance: NA
d_gene: NA
v_gene: TRBV15
CDR3nt: TGTGCCACCAGCAGAGATCGAGGGGACTCACCCCTCCACTTT
CDR3aa: CATSRDRGDSPLHF

j_gene: TRBJ1-1
abundance: few
d_gene: NA
v_gene: TRBV6-6
CDR3nt: TGTGCCAGCAGTTACTCGGGTTTGTTCACTGAAGCTTTCTTT
CDR3aa: CASSYSGLFTEAFF

j_gene: TRBJ2-1
abundance: NA
d_gene: TRBD2
v_gene: TRBV5-1
CDR3nt: TGCGCCAGCAGCTCCGGACTAGCGGGGGGGACGAATGAGCAGTTCTTC
CDR3aa: CASSSGLAGGTNEQFF

j_gene: TRBJ1-1
abundance: NA
d_gene: NA
v_gene: TRBV15
CDR3nt: TGTGCCACCAGGCTAAACACTGAAGCTTTCTTT
CDR3aa: CATRLNTEAFF

j_gene: TRBJ2-1
abundance: few
d_gene: NA
v_gene: TRBV2
CDR3nt: TGTGCCAGCAGTCAAGGGGGGTATGAGCAGTTCTTC
CDR3aa: CASSQGGYEQFF

j_gene: TRBJ1-5
abundance: NA
d_gene: TRBD1
v_gene: TRBV6-6
CDR3nt: TGTGCCAGCAGTTACGATAGGGGGCTTGATCAGCCCCAGCATTTT
CDR3aa: CASSYDRGLDQPQHF

j_gene: TRBJ1-6
abundance: few
d_gene: NA
v_gene: TRBV27
CDR3nt: TGTGCCAGCAGCCTGATTTCGGGATCACCCCTCCACTTT
CDR3aa: CASSLISGSPLHF

j_gene: TRBJ2-2
abundance: NA
d_gene: NA
v_gene: TRBV5-1
CDR3nt: TGCGCCAGTCACTGGGCCGATAATTCACCCGGGGAGCTGTTTTTT
CDR3aa: CASHWADNSPGELFF

j_gene: TRBJ1-1
abundance: few
d_gene: TRBD1
v_gene: TRBV6-1
CDR3nt: TGTGCCAGCAGTGACCGGACAGGGTGGACTGAAGCTTTCTTT
CDR3aa: CASSDRTGWTEAFF

j_gene: TRBJ1-2
abundance: few
d_gene: NA
v_gene: TRBV6-1
CDR3nt: TGTGCCAGCAGTGAAACTGGGCTATCTAACTATGGCTACACCTTC
CDR3aa: CASSETGLSNYGYTF

j_gene: TRBJ2-2
abundance: few
d_gene: NA
v_gene: TRBV10-2
CDR3nt: TGCGCCAGCAGTGAGTCGGGGAACACCGGGGAGCTGTTTTTT
CDR3aa: CASSESGNTGELFF

j_gene: TRBJ2-3
abundance: NA
d_gene: TRBD1
v_gene: TRBV5-1
CDR3nt: TGCGCCAGCAGCTCGATGATGCGACAGGGGGCCACAGATACGCAGTATTTT
CDR3aa: CASSSMMRQGATDTQYF

j_gene: TRBJ2-2
abundance: NA
d_gene: TRBD2
v_gene: TRBV11-2
CDR3nt: TGTGCCAGCAGCTTATCCTGGACTAGCGGGGCCGGGGAGCTGTTTTTT
CDR3aa: CASSLSWTSGAGELFF

j_gene: TRBJ2-7
abundance: few
d_gene: TRBD1
v_gene: TRBV30
CDR3nt: TGTGCCTGGAGTTCGGGACAGGCCTACGAGCAGTACTTC
CDR3aa: CAWSSGQAYEQYF

j_gene: TRBJ2-7
abundance: NA
d_gene: NA
v_gene: TRBV30
CDR3nt: TGTGCCTGGAGTGCAGGGGGGCCCTACGAGCAGTACTTC
CDR3aa: CAWSAGGPYEQYF

j_gene: TRBJ1-1
abundance: NA
d_gene: NA
v_gene: TRBV7-2
CDR3nt: TGTGCCAGCAGCCTCCTTGGTGGGGGCAATGCCCCAACTGAAGCTTTCTTT
CDR3aa: CASSLLGGGNAPTEAFF

j_gene: TRBJ2-7
abundance: NA
d_gene: NA
v_gene: TRBV4-3
CDR3nt: TGCGCCAGCAGCCAAGATCCAACAGGGCTACCCTACGAGCAGTACTTC
CDR3aa: CASSQDPTGLPYEQYF

j_gene: TRBJ1-1
abundance: NA
d_gene: NA
v_gene: TRBV30
CDR3nt: TGTGCCTGGAGTGTCGGTGGGGAAGCTTTCTTT
CDR3aa: CAWSVGGEAFF

j_gene: TRBJ2-7
abundance: once
d_gene: NA
v_gene: TRBV29-1
CDR3nt: TGCAGCGTTTCTAACAGGCCAGGTTACGAGCAGTACTTC
CDR3aa: CSVSNRPGYEQYF

j_gene: TRBJ2-1
abundance: NA
d_gene: NA
v_gene: TRBV9
CDR3nt: TGTGCCAGCACCAAAACGGGCTTCTACAATGAGCAGTTCTTC
CDR3aa: CASTKTGFYNEQFF

j_gene: TRBJ2-1
abundance: NA
d_gene: NA
v_gene: TRBV7-2
CDR3nt: TGTGCCAGCAGCTTAGTCACCAACTCCTACAATGAGCAGTTCTTC
CDR3aa: CASSLVTNSYNEQFF

j_gene: TRBJ2-2
abundance: NA
d_gene: NA
v_gene: TRBV9
CDR3nt: TGTGCCAGCAGCGTAGGGGCCGGGGCGAACACCGGGGAGCTGTTTTTT
CDR3aa: CASSVGAGANTGELFF

j_gene: TRBJ2-7
abundance: NA
d_gene: NA
v_gene: TRBV19
CDR3nt: TGTGCCAGTAGGTCCGGGACACCGTCCTACGAGCAGTACTTC
CDR3aa: CASRSGTPSYEQYF

j_gene: TRBJ2-3
abundance: NA
d_gene: TRBD1
v_gene: TRBV19
CDR3nt: TGTGCCAGTAAAACCACCAGCAAGGGGGCCCTCACAGATACGCAGTATTTT
CDR3aa: CASKTTSKGALTDTQYF

j_gene: TRBJ2-2
abundance: NA
d_gene: NA
v_gene: TRBV15
CDR3nt: TGTGCCACCAGCAGAGCCGGCAGCTTAGTAACCGGGGAGCTGTTTTTT
CDR3aa: CATSRAGSLVTGELFF

j_gene: TRBJ2-2
abundance: few
d_gene: NA
v_gene: TRBV19
CDR3nt: TGTGCCAGTAGTCGAAGGGGTGTTGACACCGGGGAGCTGTTTTTT
CDR3aa: CASSRRGVDTGELFF

j_gene: TRBJ1-6
abundance: few
d_gene: TRBD1
v_gene: TRBV19
CDR3nt: TGTGCCACCAAAACCGGGACAGGGACTTCACCCCTCCACTTT
CDR3aa: CATKTGTGTSPLHF

j_gene: TRBJ2-7
abundance: few
d_gene: NA
v_gene: TRBV7-7
CDR3nt: TGTGCCAGCAGCTTATCCGCCCTCTCCTACGAGCAGTACTTC
CDR3aa: CASSLSALSYEQYF

j_gene: TRBJ2-3
abundance: NA
d_gene: NA
v_gene: TRBV4-1
CDR3nt: TGCGCCAGCACGGGTTCTGGAGATACGCAGTATTTT
CDR3aa: CASTGSGDTQYF

j_gene: TRBJ2-7
abundance: NA
d_gene: NA
v_gene: TRBV29-1
CDR3nt: TGCAGCGTCCCGGACAAGGGCCGACACGAGCAGTACTTC
CDR3aa: CSVPDKGRHEQYF

j_gene: TRBJ2-3
abundance: few
d_gene: TRBD2
v_gene: TRBV6-5
CDR3nt: TGTGCCAGCAGCGTACTAGCGGGGGGGCCTGATACGCAGTATTTT
CDR3aa: CASSVLAGGPDTQYF